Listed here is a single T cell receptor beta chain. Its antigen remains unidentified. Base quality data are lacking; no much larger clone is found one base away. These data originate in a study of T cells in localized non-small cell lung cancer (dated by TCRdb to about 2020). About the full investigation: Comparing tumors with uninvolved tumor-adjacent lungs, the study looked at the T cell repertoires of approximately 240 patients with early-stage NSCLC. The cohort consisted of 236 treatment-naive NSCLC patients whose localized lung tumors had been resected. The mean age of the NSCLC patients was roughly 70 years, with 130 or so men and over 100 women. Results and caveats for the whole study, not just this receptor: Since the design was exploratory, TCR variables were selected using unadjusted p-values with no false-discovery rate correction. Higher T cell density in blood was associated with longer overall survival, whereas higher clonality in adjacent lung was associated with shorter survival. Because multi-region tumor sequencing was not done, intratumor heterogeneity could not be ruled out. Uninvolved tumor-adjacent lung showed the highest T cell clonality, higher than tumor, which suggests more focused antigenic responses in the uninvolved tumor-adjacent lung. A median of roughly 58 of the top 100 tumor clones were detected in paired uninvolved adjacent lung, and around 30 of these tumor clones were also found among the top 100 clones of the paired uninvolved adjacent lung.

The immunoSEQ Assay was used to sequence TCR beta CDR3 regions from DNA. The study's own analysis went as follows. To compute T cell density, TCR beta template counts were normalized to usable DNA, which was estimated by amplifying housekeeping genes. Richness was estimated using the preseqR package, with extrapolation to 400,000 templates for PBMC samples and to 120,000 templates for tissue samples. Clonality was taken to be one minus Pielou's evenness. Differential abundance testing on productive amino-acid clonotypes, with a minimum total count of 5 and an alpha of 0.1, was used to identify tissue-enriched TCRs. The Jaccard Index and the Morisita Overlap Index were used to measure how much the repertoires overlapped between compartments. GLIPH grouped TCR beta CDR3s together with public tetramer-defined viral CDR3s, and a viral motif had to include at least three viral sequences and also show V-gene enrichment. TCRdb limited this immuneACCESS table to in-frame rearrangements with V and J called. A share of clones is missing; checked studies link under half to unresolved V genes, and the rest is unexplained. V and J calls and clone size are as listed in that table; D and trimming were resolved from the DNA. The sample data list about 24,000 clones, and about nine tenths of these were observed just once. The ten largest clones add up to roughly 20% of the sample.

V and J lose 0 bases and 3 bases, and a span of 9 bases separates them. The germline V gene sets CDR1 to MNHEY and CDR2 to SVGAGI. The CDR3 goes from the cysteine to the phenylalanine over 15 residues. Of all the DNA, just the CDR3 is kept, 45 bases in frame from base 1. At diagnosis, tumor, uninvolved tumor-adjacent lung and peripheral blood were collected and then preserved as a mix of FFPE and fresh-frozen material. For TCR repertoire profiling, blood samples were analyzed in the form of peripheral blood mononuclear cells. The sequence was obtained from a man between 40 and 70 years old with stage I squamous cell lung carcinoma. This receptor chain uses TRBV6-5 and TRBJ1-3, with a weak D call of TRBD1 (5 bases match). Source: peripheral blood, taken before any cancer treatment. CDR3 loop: CASSYSEGVGNTIYF. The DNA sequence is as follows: TGTGCCAGCAGTTACTCCGAAGGGGTTGGAAACACCATATATTTT.